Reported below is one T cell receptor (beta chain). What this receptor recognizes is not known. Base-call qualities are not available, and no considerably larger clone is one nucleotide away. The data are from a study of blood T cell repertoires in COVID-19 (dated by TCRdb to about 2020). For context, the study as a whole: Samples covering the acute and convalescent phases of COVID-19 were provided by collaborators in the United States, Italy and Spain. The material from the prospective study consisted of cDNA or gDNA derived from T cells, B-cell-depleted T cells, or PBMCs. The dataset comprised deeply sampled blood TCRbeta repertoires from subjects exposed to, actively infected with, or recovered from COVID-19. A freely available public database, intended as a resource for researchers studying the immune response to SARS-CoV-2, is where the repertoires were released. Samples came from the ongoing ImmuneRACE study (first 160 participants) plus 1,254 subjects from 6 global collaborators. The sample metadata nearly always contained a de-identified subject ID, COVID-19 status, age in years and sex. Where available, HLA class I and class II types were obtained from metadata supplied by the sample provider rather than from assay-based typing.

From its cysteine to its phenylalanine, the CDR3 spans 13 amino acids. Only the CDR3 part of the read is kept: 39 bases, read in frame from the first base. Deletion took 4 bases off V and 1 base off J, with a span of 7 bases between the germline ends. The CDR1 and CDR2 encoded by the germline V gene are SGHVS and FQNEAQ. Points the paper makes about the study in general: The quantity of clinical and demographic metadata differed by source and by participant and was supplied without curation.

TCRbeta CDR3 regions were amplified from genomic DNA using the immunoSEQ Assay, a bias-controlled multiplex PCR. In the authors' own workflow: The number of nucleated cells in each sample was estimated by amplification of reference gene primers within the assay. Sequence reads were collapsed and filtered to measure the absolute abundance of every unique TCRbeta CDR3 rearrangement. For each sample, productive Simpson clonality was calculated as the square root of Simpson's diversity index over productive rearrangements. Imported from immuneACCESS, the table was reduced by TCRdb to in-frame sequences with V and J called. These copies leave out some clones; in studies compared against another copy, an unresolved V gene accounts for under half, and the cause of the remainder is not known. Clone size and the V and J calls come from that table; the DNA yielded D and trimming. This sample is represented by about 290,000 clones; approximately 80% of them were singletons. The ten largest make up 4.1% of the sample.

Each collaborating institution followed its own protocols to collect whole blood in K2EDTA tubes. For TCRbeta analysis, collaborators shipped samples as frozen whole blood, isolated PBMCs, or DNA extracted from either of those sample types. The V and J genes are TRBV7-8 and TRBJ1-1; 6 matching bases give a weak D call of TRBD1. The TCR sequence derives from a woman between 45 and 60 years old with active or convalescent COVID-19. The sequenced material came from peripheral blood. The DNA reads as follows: TGTGCCAGCAGCTGGGGACAGAACACTGAAGCTTTCTTT. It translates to CASSWGQNTEAFF.